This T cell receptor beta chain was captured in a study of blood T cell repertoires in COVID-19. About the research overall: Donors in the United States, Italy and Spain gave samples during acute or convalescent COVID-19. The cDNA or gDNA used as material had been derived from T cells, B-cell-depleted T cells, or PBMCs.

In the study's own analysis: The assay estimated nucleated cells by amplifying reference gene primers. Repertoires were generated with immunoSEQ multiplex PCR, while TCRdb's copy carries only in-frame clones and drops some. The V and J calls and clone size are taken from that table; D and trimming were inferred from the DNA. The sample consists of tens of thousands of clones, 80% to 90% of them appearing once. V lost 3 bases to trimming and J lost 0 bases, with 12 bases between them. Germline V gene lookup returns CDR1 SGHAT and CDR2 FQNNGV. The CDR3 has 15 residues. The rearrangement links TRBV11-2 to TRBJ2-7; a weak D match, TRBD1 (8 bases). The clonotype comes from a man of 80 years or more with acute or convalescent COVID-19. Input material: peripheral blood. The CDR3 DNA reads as TGTGCCAGCAGCTTGGACAGGGAGGGCTCCTACGAGCAGTACTTC. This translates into CASSLDREGSYEQYF. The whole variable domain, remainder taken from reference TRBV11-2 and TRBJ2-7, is EAGVAQSPRYKIIEKRQSVAFWCNPISGHATLYWYQQILGQGPKLLIQFQNNGVVDDSQLPKDRFSAERLKGVDSTLKIQPAKLEDSAVYLCASSLDREGSYEQYFGPGTRLTVT.